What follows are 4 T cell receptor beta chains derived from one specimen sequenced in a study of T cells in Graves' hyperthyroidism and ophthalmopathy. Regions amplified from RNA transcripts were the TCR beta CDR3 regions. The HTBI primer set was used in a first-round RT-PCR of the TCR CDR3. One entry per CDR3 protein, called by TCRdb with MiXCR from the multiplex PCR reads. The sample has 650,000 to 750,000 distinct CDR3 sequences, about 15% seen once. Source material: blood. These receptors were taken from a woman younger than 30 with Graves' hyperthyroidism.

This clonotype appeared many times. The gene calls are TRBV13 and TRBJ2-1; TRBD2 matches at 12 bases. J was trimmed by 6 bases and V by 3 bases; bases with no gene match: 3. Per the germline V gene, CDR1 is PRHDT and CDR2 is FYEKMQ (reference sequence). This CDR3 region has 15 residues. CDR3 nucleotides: TGTGCCAGCAGCTTCGTACTAGCGGGAGGCAATGAGCAGTTCTTC. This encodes CASSFVLAGGNEQFF.

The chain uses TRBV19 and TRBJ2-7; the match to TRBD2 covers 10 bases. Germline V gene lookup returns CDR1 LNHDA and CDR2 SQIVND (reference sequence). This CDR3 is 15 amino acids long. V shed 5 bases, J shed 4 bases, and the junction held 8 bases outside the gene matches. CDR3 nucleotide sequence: TGTGCCAGTAGTGCAGCTAGCGGGAGTGGTTACGAGCAGTACTTC. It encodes CASSAASGSGYEQYF.

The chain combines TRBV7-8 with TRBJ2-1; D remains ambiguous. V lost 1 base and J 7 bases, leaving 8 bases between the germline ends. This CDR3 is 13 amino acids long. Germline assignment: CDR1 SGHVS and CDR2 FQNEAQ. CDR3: CASSLVRTNEQFF. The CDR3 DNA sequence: TGTGCCAGCAGCTTAGTTAGGACGAATGAGCAGTTCTTC.

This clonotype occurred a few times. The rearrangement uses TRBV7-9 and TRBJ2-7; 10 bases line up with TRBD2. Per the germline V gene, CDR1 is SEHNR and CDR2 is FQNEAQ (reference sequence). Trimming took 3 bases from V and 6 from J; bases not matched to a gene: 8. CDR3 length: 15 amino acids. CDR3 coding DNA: TGTGCCAGCAGCTTCTTCCAGCGGGAGGGGTCCGAGCAGTACTTC. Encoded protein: CASSFFQREGSEQYF.